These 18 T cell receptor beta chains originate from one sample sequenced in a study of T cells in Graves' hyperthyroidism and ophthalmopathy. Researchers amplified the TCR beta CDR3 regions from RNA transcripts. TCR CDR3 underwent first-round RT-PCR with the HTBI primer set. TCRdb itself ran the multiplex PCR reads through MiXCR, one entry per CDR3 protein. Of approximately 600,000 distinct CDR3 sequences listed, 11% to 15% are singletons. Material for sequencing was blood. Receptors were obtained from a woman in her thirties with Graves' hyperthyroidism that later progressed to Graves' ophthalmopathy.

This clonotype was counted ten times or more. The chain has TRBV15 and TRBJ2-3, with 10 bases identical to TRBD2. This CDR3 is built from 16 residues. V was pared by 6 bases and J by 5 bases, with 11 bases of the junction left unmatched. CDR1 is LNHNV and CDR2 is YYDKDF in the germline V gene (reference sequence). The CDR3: CATRSLASGSRDTQYF. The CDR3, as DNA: TGTGCCACCAGGTCATTGGCTAGCGGGAGTAGAGATACGCAGTATTTT.

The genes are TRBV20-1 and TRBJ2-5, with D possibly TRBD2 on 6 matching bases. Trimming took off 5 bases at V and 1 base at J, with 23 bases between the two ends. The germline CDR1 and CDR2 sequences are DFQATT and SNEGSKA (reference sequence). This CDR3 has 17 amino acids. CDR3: CSARDSGRGGLQETQYF. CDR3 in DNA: TGCAGTGCTCGGGACTCGGGGCGCGGAGGGCTCCAAGAGACCCAGTACTTC.

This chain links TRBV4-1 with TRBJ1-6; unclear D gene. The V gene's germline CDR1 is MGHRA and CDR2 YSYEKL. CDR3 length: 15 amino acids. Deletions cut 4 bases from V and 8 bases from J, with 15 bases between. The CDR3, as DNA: TGCGCCAGCAGCCGTGAAGTAGGGCGGGATTCACCCCTCCACTTT. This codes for CASSREVGRDSPLHF.

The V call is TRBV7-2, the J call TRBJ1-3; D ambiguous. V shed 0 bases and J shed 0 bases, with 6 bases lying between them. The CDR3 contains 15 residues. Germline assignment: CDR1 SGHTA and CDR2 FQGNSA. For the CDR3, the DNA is TGTGCCAGCAGCTTAGCCCCAGGCTCTGGAAACACCATATATTTT. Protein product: CASSLAPGSGNTIYF.

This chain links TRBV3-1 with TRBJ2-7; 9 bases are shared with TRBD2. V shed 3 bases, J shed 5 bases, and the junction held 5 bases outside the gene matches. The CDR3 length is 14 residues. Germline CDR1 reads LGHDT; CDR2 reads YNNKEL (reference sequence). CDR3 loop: CASSQGGRAHEQYF. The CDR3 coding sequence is TGTGCCAGCAGCCAGGGCGGGAGGGCCCACGAGCAGTACTTC.

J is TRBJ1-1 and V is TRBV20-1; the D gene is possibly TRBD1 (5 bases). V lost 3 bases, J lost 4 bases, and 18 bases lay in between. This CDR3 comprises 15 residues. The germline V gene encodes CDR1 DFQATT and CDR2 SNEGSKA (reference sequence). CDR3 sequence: CSARRRVGRGTEAFF. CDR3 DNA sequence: TGCAGTGCTAGGCGTAGGGTGGGTAGGGGCACTGAAGCTTTCTTT.

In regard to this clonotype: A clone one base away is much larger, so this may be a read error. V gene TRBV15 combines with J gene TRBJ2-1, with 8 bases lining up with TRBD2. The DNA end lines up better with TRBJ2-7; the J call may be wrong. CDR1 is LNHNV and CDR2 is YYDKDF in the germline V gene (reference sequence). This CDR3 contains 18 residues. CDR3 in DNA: TGTGCCACCAGCAGAGCTTTGTTAAGGACTAGCTCCTACAATGAGCAGTACTTC. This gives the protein CATSRALLRTSSYNEQYF.

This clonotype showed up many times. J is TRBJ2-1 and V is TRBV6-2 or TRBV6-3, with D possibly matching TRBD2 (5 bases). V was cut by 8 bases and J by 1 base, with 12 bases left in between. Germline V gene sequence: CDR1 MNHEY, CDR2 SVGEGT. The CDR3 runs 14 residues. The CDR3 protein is CASQGIASYNEQFF. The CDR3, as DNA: TGTGCCAGCCAAGGAATAGCGTCCTACAATGAGCAGTTCTTC.

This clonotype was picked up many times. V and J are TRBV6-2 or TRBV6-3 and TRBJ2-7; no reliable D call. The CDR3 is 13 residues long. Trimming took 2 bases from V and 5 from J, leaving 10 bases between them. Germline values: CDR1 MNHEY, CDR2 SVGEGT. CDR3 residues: CASSYGRIHEQYF. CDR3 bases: TGTGCCAGCAGTTACGGTCGGATACACGAGCAGTACTTC.

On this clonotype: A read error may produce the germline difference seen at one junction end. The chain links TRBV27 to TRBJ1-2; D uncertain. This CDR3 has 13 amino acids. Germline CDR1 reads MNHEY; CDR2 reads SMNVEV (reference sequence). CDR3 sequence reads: CASTGPYGNGYTF. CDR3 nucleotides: TGTGCAAGCACCGGGCCTTACGGGAATGGCTACACCTTC.

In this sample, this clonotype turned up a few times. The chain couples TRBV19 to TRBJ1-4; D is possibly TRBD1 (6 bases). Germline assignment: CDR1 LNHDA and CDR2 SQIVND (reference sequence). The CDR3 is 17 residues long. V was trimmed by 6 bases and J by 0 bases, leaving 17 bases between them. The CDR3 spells CASSRKIRQATNEKLFF. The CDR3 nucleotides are TGTGCCAGTAGCCGTAAAATTCGACAGGCAACTAATGAAAAACTGTTTTTT.

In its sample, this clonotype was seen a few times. The CDR3 protein is CASSLPGSDTQYF. The CDR3, as DNA: TGCGCCAGCAGCTTGCCTGGCAGCGATACGCAGTATTTT. V usage is TRBV5-1 and J usage is TRBJ2-3; D unclear. The length of the CDR3 is 13 residues. CDR1 is SGHRS and CDR2 is YFSETQ in the germline V gene. Between the trimmed V and J ends, which lost 1 base and 6 bases, there was a span of 9 bases.

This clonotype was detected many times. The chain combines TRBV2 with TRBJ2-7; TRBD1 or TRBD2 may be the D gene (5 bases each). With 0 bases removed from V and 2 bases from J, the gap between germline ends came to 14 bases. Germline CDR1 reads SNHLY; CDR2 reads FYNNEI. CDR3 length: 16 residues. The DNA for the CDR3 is TGTGCCAGCAGTGAAGCGCTTCCGGGGCCAACCTACGAGCAGTACTTC. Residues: CASSEALPGPTYEQYF.

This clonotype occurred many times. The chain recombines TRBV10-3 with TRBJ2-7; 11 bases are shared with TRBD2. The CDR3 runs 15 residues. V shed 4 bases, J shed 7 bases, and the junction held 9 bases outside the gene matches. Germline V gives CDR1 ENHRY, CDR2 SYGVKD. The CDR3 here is CAISGGTSGPSEQYF. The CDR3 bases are TGTGCCATCAGTGGGGGGACTAGCGGACCTAGTGAGCAGTACTTC.

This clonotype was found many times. Written as DNA, the CDR3 is TGTGCCAGCAGATTGACCGGGACTAGCGCCTCGGAGCAGTTCTTC. This sequence encodes CASRLTGTSASEQFF. V gene TRBV7-9 combines with J gene TRBJ2-1; 10 bases align to TRBD2. V lost 6 bases, J lost 10 bases, and 12 bases stayed unmatched. This CDR3 is built from 15 residues. Germline V gives CDR1 SEHNR, CDR2 FQNEAQ (reference sequence).

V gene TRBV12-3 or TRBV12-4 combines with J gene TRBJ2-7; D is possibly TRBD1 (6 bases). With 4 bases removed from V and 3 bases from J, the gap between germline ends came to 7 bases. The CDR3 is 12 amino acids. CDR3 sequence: CASSYRVYEQYF. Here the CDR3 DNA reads TGTGCCAGCAGTTACAGGGTCTACGAGCAGTACTTC.

CDR3 sequence: CASSPSIIQETQYF. Written as DNA, the CDR3 is TGTGCCAGCAGCCCCTCAATAATCCAAGAGACCCAGTACTTC. The rearrangement uses TRBV14 and TRBJ2-5; no definite D call. CDR1 SGHDN and CDR2 FVKESK come from the germline V gene. CDR3 length equals 14 residues. Trimming shortened V by 4 bases and J by 1 base, and 10 bases separated the two germline ends.

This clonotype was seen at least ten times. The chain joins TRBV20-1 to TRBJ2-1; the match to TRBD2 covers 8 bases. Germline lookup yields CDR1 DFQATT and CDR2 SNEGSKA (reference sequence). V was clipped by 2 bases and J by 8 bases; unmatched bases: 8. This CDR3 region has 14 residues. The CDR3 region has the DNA TGCAGTGCTAGACCCGGGACTAGTGTGGATGAGCAGTTCTTC. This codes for CSARPGTSVDEQFF.